Detailed here is one TCR beta chain. The sample contains more than one DNA sequence encoding this CDR3. The V gene lost 6 bases and the J gene lost 3 bases, with 8 bases spanning the gap. The CDR3 contains 12 residues. Germline CDR1 and CDR2: MNHEY and SVGAGI. In the original workflow: Reference gene primer amplification yielded estimated nucleated cell counts. Sequencing was performed with immunoSEQ multiplex PCR; in TCRdb, only in-frame clones are kept and a portion is missing. The DNA was the basis for D and trimming; V, J and clone size are from that table. The table includes 85,000 to 100,000 clones, around three quarters detected once. This specimen belongs to a study of blood T cell repertoires in COVID-19. Whole-study context: Sites in the United States, Italy and Spain provided acute and convalescent COVID-19 samples. PBMCs, B-cell-depleted T cells, or T cells were the source of the cDNA or gDNA that made up the material.

This rearrangement joins TRBV6-5 to TRBJ2-5, with D maybe TRBD2 (6 bases). Sequencing was carried out using peripheral blood. This TCR was sampled from a woman in her sixties or seventies in a cohort sampled during active or convalescent COVID-19. CDR3 region: CASRRGKETQYF. The CDR3 region has the DNA TGTGCCAGCAGGCGGGGTAAAGAGACCCAGTACTTC.